In this sample, the clone carrying this T cell receptor beta chain turned up a few times. The target antigen is unknown. This sample was included in a study of cytomegalovirus exposure and HLA in healthy donors. Findings and limits, study-wide: An analysis done earlier found most TCR beta V segments productive about 87% or about 30% of the time.

Trimming removed 3 bases at V and 2 bases at J, with 8 bases between. The CDR3 length is 14 residues. CDR1 and CDR2 from the germline V gene are SGDLS and YYNGEE. PCR used 60 Vbeta primers and 13 Jbeta primers. The data were produced by immunoSEQ multiplex PCR, yet TCRdb's version contains in-frame clones alone and is incomplete. The table has around 97,000 clones, 76% seen once. This clonotype originated in a woman aged 18-29 years in good health and CMV-seropositive. The sample was PBMCs. The chain recombines TRBV9 with TRBJ2-2; the D is unclear. The CDR3 loop reads CASSGNRNTGELFF. The CDR3 DNA reads as TGTGCCAGCAGCGGTAACAGAAACACCGGGGAGCTGTTTTTT.